The 22 T cell receptor beta chains reported below all come from one sample, sequenced in a study of control samples from healthy donors and cancer patients. Profiling relied on immunoSEQ multiplex PCR, and the TCRdb table lists in-frame clones only, not all of them. Of about 120,000 clones listed, 90% to 95% were seen once; the top ten hold 6% to 8.5%. The sequenced material came from blood. The receptors originated from a woman between 18 and 30 years old in good health.

J is TRBJ2-2 and V is TRBV5-4, with 9 bases fitting TRBD2. The CDR3 runs to 17 residues. V lost 4 bases, J lost 6 bases, and 13 bases stayed unmatched. CDR1 SGHNT and CDR2 YYREEE come from the germline V gene (reference sequence). The CDR3 nucleotides read TGTGCCAGCAGCCCTATCACTAGCGGGCTATCCCCCGGGGAGCTGTTTTTT. Translation gives CASSPITSGLSPGELFF.

As DNA, the CDR3 is TGTGCCAGCACACGGGGGGCCGAGAACACCGGGGAGCTGTTTTTT. Translating it yields CASTRGAENTGELFF. The chain has TRBV6-5 and TRBJ2-2, with D maybe TRBD2 (7 bases). The length of the CDR3 is 15 residues. The V end was cut by 7 bases, the J end by 1 base, with 13 bases between. Per germline, CDR1 MNHEY and CDR2 SVGAGI.

V gene TRBV4-3 combines with J gene TRBJ2-3, with 7 bases aligning to TRBD2. CDR1 is LGHNA and CDR2 is YSLEER in the germline V gene. Trimming removed 3 bases from V and 6 bases from J; junction bases left unmatched: 12. The CDR3 runs 16 residues. In DNA form, the CDR3 reads TGCGCCAGCAGCCAGGGAGGGAGACAGTACCGGGATACGCAGTATTTT. Its protein product is CASSQGGRQYRDTQYF.

V gene TRBV4-3 combines with J gene TRBJ2-1; 8 positions match TRBD2. The CDR3 runs 20 residues. V dropped 4 bases and J dropped 7; count of bases not matched to a gene: 24. Per germline, CDR1 LGHNA and CDR2 YSLEER. The CDR3 loop is CASSLAPAPLAGRGGNEQFF. The CDR3 coding sequence is TGCGCCAGCAGCCTAGCCCCTGCCCCCCTAGCGGGTCGAGGTGGGAATGAGCAGTTCTTC.

The chain joins TRBV9 to TRBJ1-3, with D unresolved. This CDR3 spans 13 amino acids. Germline CDR1 is SGDLS and CDR2 is YYNGEE. V gave up 2 bases and J gave up 8 bases, with 11 bases separating them. The CDR3 loop reads CASSVQSGDTIYF. CDR3 bases: TGTGCCAGCAGCGTTCAAAGCGGGGACACCATATATTTT.

The CDR3: CAISENTAYRSYNEQFF. The CDR3 DNA follows: TGTGCCATCAGTGAGAATACAGCGTATCGCTCCTACAATGAGCAGTTCTTC. The chain links TRBV10-3 to TRBJ2-1, with D hard to call. The V and J ends lost 2 bases and 0 bases respectively, with 14 bases between them. This CDR3 has 17 amino acids. The germline CDR1 and CDR2 sequences are ENHRY and SYGVKD.

CDR3 in amino acids: CASSQDPSGITGELFF. The CDR3 region has the DNA TGCGCCAGCAGCCAAGATCCTAGCGGGATCACCGGGGAGCTGTTTTTT. The V and J genes are TRBV4-3 and TRBJ2-2, with TRBD2 matching over 9 bases. The CDR3 extends over 16 amino acids. The V segment lost 0 bases and the J segment 4 bases; nucleotides outside the gene matches: 3. Germline V gene sequence: CDR1 LGHNA, CDR2 YSLEER.

The J gene is TRBJ1-2, the V gene TRBV6-5; 8 positions match TRBD1. This CDR3 region has 15 residues. After removal of 6 bases from V and 4 bases from J, the junction contained 10 bases not matched to a gene. Germline lookup yields CDR1 MNHEY and CDR2 SVGAGI. The CDR3 sequence: CASRMGQENFYGYTF. The CDR3 nucleotides read TGTGCCAGCAGGATGGGACAGGAGAACTTCTATGGCTACACCTTC.

The genes are TRBV28 and TRBJ2-7, with TRBD2 identical over 8 bases. The ends lost 5 bases at V and 5 bases at J; junction bases unmatched: 14. Germline V gene data show CDR1 as MDHEN and CDR2 as SYDVKM. The CDR3 extends over 16 amino acids. CDR3 residues: CASSPPGGARVHEQYF. CDR3 bases: TGTGCCAGCAGTCCTCCGGGGGGGGCCAGGGTCCACGAGCAGTACTTC.

This clone was found once. The V and J genes are TRBV3-1 (or the pseudogene TRBV3-2) and TRBJ2-3, with D perhaps TRBD2 (6 bases). Trimming pared 4 bases from V and 4 bases from J, leaving 15 bases between. This CDR3 spans 15 amino acids. CDR1 LGHDT and CDR2 YNNKEL come from the germline V gene (reference sequence). The CDR3 DNA is TGTGCCAGCAGCCGAAAAGCCGGGAGTTCAGATACGCAGTATTTT. It codes for CASSRKAGSSDTQYF.

The V and J genes are TRBV4-1 and TRBJ2-7; TRBD2 aligns across 11 bases. Trimming removed 4 bases from V and 3 bases from J; junction bases left unmatched: 8. Germline values: CDR1 MGHRA, CDR2 YSYEKL. This CDR3 spans 16 amino acids. The CDR3 spells CASSRTGTSGIYEQYF. Written as DNA, the CDR3 is TGCGCCAGCAGCCGCACCGGGACTAGCGGTATCTACGAGCAGTACTTC.

The chain has TRBV18 and TRBJ1-4; possible D gene TRBD1, 6 bases. The CDR3 has 16 residues. Trimming stripped 1 base from V and 4 bases from J, with 13 bases between. The germline gives CDR1 KGHSH, CDR2 LQKENI. CDR3 protein: CASSPQRTENNEKLFF. The CDR3 nucleotides read TGTGCCAGCTCACCACAGCGGACAGAGAATAATGAAAAACTGTTTTTT.

The chain couples TRBV28 to TRBJ2-2; D is possibly TRBD1 (6 bases). V lost 7 bases to trimming and J lost 7 bases, with 7 bases between them. The germline V gene has CDR1 MDHEN and CDR2 SYDVKM. The CDR3 totals 11 residues. CDR3 sequence reads: CASTGDGELFF. CDR3 in DNA: TGTGCCAGCACAGGGGACGGGGAGCTGTTTTTT.

The genes are TRBV20-1 and TRBJ1-3, with a possible D match to TRBD1 (5 bases). The V end was cut by 3 bases, the J end by 0 bases, with 15 bases between. The germline gives CDR1 DFQATT, CDR2 SNEGSKA (reference sequence). The CDR3 is 16 amino acids. The CDR3 nucleotides are TGCAGTGCTAGTTCGCTCCAGGGTTTCTCTGGAAACACCATATATTTT. Amino acids: CSASSLQGFSGNTIYF.

This clone is a singleton in its sample. V gene TRBV2 combines with J gene TRBJ1-4; unclear D gene. The CDR3 covers 14 residues. V gave up 6 bases and J gave up 3 bases, with 11 bases separating them. CDR1 is SNHLY and CDR2 is FYNNEI in the germline V gene. CDR3 sequence: CASSPTWANEKLFF. The CDR3 DNA reads TGTGCCAGCAGCCCCACGTGGGCTAATGAAAAACTGTTTTTT.

This clone appeared once. The genes are TRBV7-3 and TRBJ1-2, with D perhaps matching TRBD1 (5 bases). Germline CDR1 reads SGHTA; CDR2 reads FQGTGA. The CDR3 extends over 15 amino acids. V gave up 5 bases and J gave up 0 bases, with 13 bases separating them. CDR3 residues: CASSPVGGSNYGYTF. The CDR3, as DNA: TGTGCCAGCAGCCCGGTGGGGGGATCTAACTATGGCTACACCTTC.

The chain combines TRBV11-2 with TRBJ2-2; the D gene is possibly TRBD1 (6 bases). Per the germline V gene, CDR1 is SGHAT and CDR2 is FQNNGV. This CDR3 is 16 amino acids long. V gave up 6 bases and J gave up 6 bases, with 20 bases separating them. DNA of the CDR3: TGTGCCAGCAGGACTACGAAACAGGGTGGGGCCGGGGAGCTGTTTTTT. Protein: CASRTTKQGGAGELFF.

This clone has a single count. The chain is built from TRBV11-1 and TRBJ2-3, with no clear D. The CDR3 consists of 14 residues. Germline V lookup: CDR1 SGHAT, CDR2 FQDESV (reference sequence). With 3 bases removed from V and 1 base from J, the gap between germline ends came to 8 bases. CDR3 protein: CASSLVGGTDTQYF. As DNA, the CDR3 is TGTGCCAGCAGCTTGGTAGGAGGCACAGATACGCAGTATTTT.

The chain carries TRBV2 and TRBJ2-7; D not certain. Per germline, CDR1 SNHLY and CDR2 FYNNEI. This CDR3 is built from 11 residues. Trimming left V 6 bases short and J 2 bases short, with 5 bases between. CDR3 nucleotide sequence: TGTGCCAGCAGGACCGCCTACGAGCAGTACTTC. Its translation: CASRTAYEQYF.

The chain combines TRBV21-1 with TRBJ1-1; whether TRBD1, the table's D call, matches the DNA was not checked. TRBV21-1 constitutes a pseudogene. The CDR3 has 18 residues. The CDR3 sequence: CASSNTQGTPRVGTEAFF. The CDR3 region has the DNA TGTGCCAGCAGCAATACCCAGGGAACTCCTCGGGTGGGCACTGAAGCTTTCTTT.

This chain links TRBV6-7 with TRBJ2-1; D perhaps matches TRBD1 (5 bases). TRBV6-7 is an ORF; its function is uncertain. V lost 2 bases, J lost 5 bases, and 16 bases lay in between. CDR3 size: 16 residues. CDR3 sequence (DNA): TGTGCCAGCAGTTACCCGACAGCGCCAATTAACAATGAGCAGTTCTTC. Encoded protein: CASSYPTAPINNEQFF.

V gene TRBV18 combines with J gene TRBJ2-5; D may be TRBD1 or TRBD2 (5 bases each). With 3 bases removed from V and 5 bases from J, the gap between germline ends came to 25 bases. In germline, CDR1 is KGHSH, CDR2 LQKENI. This CDR3 region has 18 residues. CDR3 sequence (DNA): TGTGCCAGCTCACCGAGTTGGGGGTCGTCGACGGGTGTGGAGACCCAGTACTTC. Residues: CASSPSWGSSTGVETQYF.